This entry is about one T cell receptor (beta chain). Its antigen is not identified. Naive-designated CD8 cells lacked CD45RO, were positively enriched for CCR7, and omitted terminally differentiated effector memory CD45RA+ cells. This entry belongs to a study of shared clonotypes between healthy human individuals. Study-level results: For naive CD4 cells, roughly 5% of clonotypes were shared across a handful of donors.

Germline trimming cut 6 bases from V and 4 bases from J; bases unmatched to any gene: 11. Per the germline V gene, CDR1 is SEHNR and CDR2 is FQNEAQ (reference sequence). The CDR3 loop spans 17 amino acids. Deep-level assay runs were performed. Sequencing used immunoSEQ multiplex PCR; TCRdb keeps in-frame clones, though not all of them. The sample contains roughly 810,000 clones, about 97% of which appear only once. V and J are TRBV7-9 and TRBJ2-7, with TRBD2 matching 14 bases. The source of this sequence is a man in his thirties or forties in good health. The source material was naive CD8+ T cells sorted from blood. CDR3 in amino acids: CASRSGTSGRGFYEQYF. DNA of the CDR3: TGTGCCAGCAGGTCCGGGACTAGCGGGAGAGGGTTTTACGAGCAGTACTTC.